This T cell receptor beta chain was recovered during a study of T-cell reconstitution after alpha-beta-depleted transplantation in children. CDR1 and CDR2 (germline): MNHNS, SASEGT. The CDR3 extends over 15 amino acids. This clonotype has a handful of counts. Researchers prepared the TCRbeta library using unique molecular identifiers, the study reports. TCRdb re-called the PCR reads through MiXCR, storing one row per CDR3 protein. The table has 500,000 or so distinct CDR3 sequences, approximately 32% seen once. This receptor was taken from a human donor who donated a stem cell graft to a child with aplastic anemia. Sequenced here: PBMCs from the stem cell graft donor, sampled from the stem cell graft. The chain recombines TRBV6-1 with TRBJ2-7; 8 bases are a match to TRBD1. As DNA, the CDR3 is TGTGCCAGCAGGGAAGACAGGGGCTTCCTGGGCGAGCAGTACGTC. Translation: CASREDRGFLGEQYV.